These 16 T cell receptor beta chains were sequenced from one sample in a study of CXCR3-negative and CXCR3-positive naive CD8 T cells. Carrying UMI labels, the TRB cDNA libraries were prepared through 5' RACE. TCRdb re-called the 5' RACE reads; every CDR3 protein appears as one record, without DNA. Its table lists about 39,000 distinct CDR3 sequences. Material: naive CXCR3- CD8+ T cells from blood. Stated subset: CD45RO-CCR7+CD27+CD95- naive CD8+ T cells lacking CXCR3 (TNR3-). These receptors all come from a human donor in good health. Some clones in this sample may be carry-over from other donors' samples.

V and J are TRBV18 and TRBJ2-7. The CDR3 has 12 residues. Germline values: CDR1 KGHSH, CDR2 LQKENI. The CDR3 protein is CASSPPGYEQYF.

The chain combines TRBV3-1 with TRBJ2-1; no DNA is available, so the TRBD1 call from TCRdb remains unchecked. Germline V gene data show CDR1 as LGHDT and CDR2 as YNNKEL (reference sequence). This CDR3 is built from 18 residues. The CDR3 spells CASSQDRVGGGPRGEQFF.

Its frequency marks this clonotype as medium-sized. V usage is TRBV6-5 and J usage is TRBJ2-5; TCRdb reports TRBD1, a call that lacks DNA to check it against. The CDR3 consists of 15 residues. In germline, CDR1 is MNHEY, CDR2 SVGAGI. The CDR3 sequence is CASSSGTPVGETQYF.

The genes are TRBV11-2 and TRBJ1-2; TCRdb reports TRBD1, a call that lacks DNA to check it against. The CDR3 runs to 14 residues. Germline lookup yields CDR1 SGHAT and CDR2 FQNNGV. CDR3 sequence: CASSQDREMDGYTF.

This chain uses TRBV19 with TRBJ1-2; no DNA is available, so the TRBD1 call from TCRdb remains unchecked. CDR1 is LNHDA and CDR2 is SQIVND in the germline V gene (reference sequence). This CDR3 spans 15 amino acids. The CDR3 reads CASSTPGTANYGYTF.

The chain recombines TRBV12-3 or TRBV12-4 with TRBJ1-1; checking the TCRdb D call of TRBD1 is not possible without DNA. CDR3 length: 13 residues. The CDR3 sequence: CASSTTGQTEAFF.

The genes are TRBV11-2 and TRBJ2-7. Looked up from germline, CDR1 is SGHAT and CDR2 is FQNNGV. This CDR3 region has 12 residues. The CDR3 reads CASSRHFYEQYF.

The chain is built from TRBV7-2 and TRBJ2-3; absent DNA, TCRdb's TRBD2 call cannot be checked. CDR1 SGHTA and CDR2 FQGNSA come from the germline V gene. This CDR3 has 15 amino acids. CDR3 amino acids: CASISAAGIADTQYF.

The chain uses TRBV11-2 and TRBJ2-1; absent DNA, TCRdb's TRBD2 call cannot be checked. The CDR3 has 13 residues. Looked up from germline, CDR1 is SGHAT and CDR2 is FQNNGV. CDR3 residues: CASSLGQYNEQFF.

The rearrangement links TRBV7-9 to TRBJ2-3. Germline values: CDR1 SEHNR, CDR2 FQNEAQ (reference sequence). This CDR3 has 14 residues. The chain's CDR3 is CASSLLGGTDTQYF.

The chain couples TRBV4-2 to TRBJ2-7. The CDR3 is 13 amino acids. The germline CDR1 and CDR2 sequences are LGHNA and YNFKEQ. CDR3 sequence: CASSQERFYEQYF.

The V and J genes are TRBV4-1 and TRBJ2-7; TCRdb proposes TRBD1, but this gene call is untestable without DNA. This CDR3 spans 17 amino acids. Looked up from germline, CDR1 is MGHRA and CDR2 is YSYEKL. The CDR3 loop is CASSQERGAGSLGEQYF.

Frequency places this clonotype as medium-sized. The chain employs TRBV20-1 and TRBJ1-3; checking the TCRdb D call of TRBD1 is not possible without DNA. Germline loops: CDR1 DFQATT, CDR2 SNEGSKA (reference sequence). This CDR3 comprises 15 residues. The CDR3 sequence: CSARDRGADGNTIYF.

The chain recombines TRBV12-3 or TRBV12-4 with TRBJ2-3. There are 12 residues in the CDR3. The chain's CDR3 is CASSQFPDTQYF.

The CDR3 loop is CASSVGDRGRLNTEAFF. The chain is built from TRBV9 and TRBJ1-1; absent DNA, TCRdb's TRBD1 call cannot be checked. From germline, CDR1 is SGDLS and CDR2 YYNGEE. This CDR3 is built from 17 residues.

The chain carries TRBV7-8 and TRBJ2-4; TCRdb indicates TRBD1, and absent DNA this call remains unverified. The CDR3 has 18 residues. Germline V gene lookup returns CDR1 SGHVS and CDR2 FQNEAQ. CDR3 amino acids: CASSLTGDRGTGGFIQYF.